The 9 T cell receptor beta chains below all came from one sample that was sequenced in a study of cytomegalovirus exposure and HLA in healthy donors. In the PCR, 60 Vbeta and 13 Jbeta primers were used. TCRdb's copy holds only in-frame clones and misses some; the assay was immunoSEQ multiplex PCR. The sample contains about 160,000 clones, roughly 82% of which appear only once. Sequencing was done on a sample of PBMCs. Every receptor here comes from a middle-aged man in good health and CMV-seropositive.

This chain joins TRBV2 and TRBJ2-3; 10 bases are shared with TRBD2. The J segment lost 6 bases and the V segment lost 4 bases, leaving 7 bases of the junction unmatched. CDR1 and CDR2 (germline): SNHLY, FYNNEI. This CDR3 spans 15 amino acids. In DNA form, the CDR3 reads TGTGCCAGCAGTGTGGCTAGCGGGGGACTCGATACGCAGTATTTT. Amino acid sequence: CASSVASGGLDTQYF.

The rearrangement uses TRBV6-1 and TRBJ2-5; 7 nucleotides match TRBD1. CDR1 and CDR2 (germline): MNHNS, SASEGT. CDR3 size: 13 residues. The junction had 4 bases not matched to a gene; V was cut back by 5 bases and J by 4 bases. As DNA, the CDR3 is TGTGCCAGCAGTCGGGGACAGCGAGAGACCCAGTACTTC. This gives the protein CASSRGQRETQYF.

The genes are TRBV5-1 and TRBJ2-5, with D tentatively TRBD1 (6 bases). The V end lost 5 bases, the J end lost 1 base, and 9 bases lay between the germline ends. The CDR3 consists of 13 residues. CDR1 and CDR2 (germline): SGHRS, YFSETQ. The DNA of the CDR3 is TGCGCCAGCAGTACAGGGTCCCAAGAGACCCAGTACTTC. It is translated as CASSTGSQETQYF.

The rearrangement joins TRBV6-1 to TRBJ1-2; TRBD1 matches at 9 bases. Germline V gene data show CDR1 as MNHNS and CDR2 as SASEGT. V gave up 7 bases and J gave up 5 bases; unmatched junction bases: 5. The CDR3 contains 13 residues. The DNA for the CDR3 is TGTGCCAGCACGACAGGACAGGGGTATGGCTACACCTTC. It translates to CASTTGQGYGYTF.

V is TRBV6-1 and J is TRBJ2-1, with a weak D call TRBD2 (6 bases). Germline loops: CDR1 MNHNS, CDR2 SASEGT. The CDR3 sequence is 13 residues long. V lost 4 bases, J lost 6 bases, and 10 bases lay in between. CDR3 nucleotides: TGTGCCAGCAGTGGACTAGTATCCAATGAGCAGTTCTTC. Translated: CASSGLVSNEQFF.

The chain is built from TRBV28 and TRBJ2-7, with D possibly TRBD2 on 7 matching bases. The CDR3 has 15 amino acids. CDR1 and CDR2 from the germline V gene are MDHEN and SYDVKM. Trimming pared 6 bases from V and 3 bases from J, leaving 18 bases between. DNA for the CDR3: TGTGCCAGCAGGCTAGGGGGGACGGGAGGCTACGAGCAGTACTTC. Residues: CASRLGGTGGYEQYF.

The chain has TRBV5-1 and TRBJ2-2, with a tentative D call TRBD2 (6 bases). From germline, CDR1 is SGHRS and CDR2 YFSETQ. The CDR3 loop spans 15 amino acids. The ends were cut back, 1 base at V and 3 bases at J, with 10 bases in the middle. The DNA for the CDR3 is TGCGCCAGCAGCTTGACGGGGGACCACACCGGGGAGCTGTTTTTT. Amino acid sequence: CASSLTGDHTGELFF.

The V call is TRBV23-1, the J call TRBJ2-5; D unresolved. The last part of the DNA fits TRBJ2-7 better; the J call may be wrong. TRBV23-1 is recorded as an ORF, its role being uncertain. This CDR3 spans 13 amino acids. CDR3 amino acids: CASTPQGAYEQYF. CDR3 DNA sequence: TGCGCCAGCACTCCCCAAGGAGCCTACGAGCAGTACTTC.

The genes are TRBV9 and TRBJ1-1; TRBD1 might be the D (6 bases). This CDR3 comprises 15 residues. In germline, CDR1 is SGDLS, CDR2 YYNGEE. V lost 4 bases and J 6 bases, leaving 19 bases between the germline ends. The CDR3 region has the DNA TGTGCCAGCAGCCTAAAACCCCTGGCAGGGGCTGAAGCTTTCTTT. This codes for CASSLKPLAGAEAFF.